This T cell receptor (beta chain) is drawn from a study of T cells in women clearing cervical HPV infection. Overall study context: Case blood was drawn a median approximately 160 days after lesion detection. General study points: Richness plus V gene abundances separated cases from controls with AUC about 0.8.

The data were produced by immunoSEQ multiplex PCR, yet TCRdb's version contains in-frame clones alone and is incomplete. Its listing shows 25,000 to 35,000 clones. Germline values: CDR1 SGHDT, CDR2 YYEEEE. V lost 0 bases, J lost 4 bases, and 10 bases lay in between. The CDR3 covers 14 residues. For this clone: The antigen is undetermined. The read finishes 3 residues shy of the CDR3 end, and the germline J gene is used to complete it.

The J gene is TRBJ1-2, the V gene TRBV5-6; unclear D gene. Sequenced material: blood buffy coat. The TCR was taken from a woman between 18 and 69 years old with a cervical HPV16 infection that either progressed to CIN3+ or cleared (not recorded which). The covered CDR3 bases are TGTGCCAGCAGCTTGGCTCGGAGGGCCTATGGC. Translation gives CASSLARRAYG. The CDR3 reads in full as CASSLARRAYGYTF.